The 3 T cell receptor beta chains in this list originate from one sample, sequenced in a study of T cell changes during pregnancy in multiple sclerosis. Libraries were prepared by immunoSEQ multiplex PCR; TCRdb keeps only in-frame clonotypes and omits some of them. This table holds just under 80,000 clones, approximately 92% found once. Sequencing was performed on peripheral blood, taken in the second trimester of pregnancy. These receptors were collected from a female donor in good health, enrolled as a control in a pregnancy study.

The chain employs TRBV6-5 and TRBJ1-4; 11 bases align to TRBD1. The CDR3 is 15 amino acids. V was pared by 4 bases and J by 6 bases, with 4 bases of the junction left unmatched. Germline V gene lookup returns CDR1 MNHEY and CDR2 SVGAGI. The CDR3 loop reads CASSFGQGAYEKLFF. The CDR3 bases are TGTGCCAGCAGTTTCGGACAGGGGGCCTATGAAAAACTGTTTTTT.

The chain uses TRBV9 and TRBJ2-3, with 13 bases matching TRBD2. CDR3 length: 17 amino acids. Trimming took 4 bases from V and 6 from J; bases not matched to a gene: 11. The germline V gene has CDR1 SGDLS and CDR2 YYNGEE. For the CDR3, the DNA is TGTGCCAGCAGCCCCTCCCCCGGGACTAGCGGGGTGGATACGCAGTATTTT. Translation: CASSPSPGTSGVDTQYF.

The V gene is TRBV28, the J gene TRBJ1-2, with 8 nucleotides matching TRBD1. After removal of 5 bases from V and 1 base from J, the junction contained 6 bases not matched to a gene. The V gene's germline CDR1 is MDHEN and CDR2 SYDVKM. The CDR3 covers 15 residues. The CDR3 DNA is TGTGCCAGCAGTCCTCCGGGACAGGATAACTATGGCTACACCTTC. The encoded protein is CASSPPGQDNYGYTF.